Listed below are T cell receptor beta chains from one sample, sequenced in a study of blood T cell repertoires in COVID-19. TCRdb keeps only in-frame clones here, not all; method: immunoSEQ multiplex PCR. The sample carries about 190,000 clones, roughly 79% recorded once. Sequencing was carried out using peripheral blood. These receptors were obtained from a woman in her 70s with acute or convalescent COVID-19. Each CDR3 is given with its conserved first and last residue. The order of the fields is J gene, D gene, clone size, V gene, CDR3 DNA, CDR3 protein. A D gene is named only where the DNA matches it firmly. Clone size is not always given. Where it is, it says once, few, many or a class for expanded clones.

>TRBJ2-1|NA|NA|TRBV10-1
TGCGCCAGCAGCCCGGACAGTTTCTACAATGAGCAGTTCTTC
CASSPDSFYNEQFF
>TRBJ2-3|NA|NA|TRBV7-3
TGTGCCAGCAGCCAAATAGGCGGCGGCGGCACAGATACGCAGTATTTT
CASSQIGGGGTDTQYF
>TRBJ2-5|TRBD1|NA|TRBV24-1
TGTGCCACCAGTGATTTAGAACAGGGGACCCAAGAGACCCAGTACTTC
CATSDLEQGTQETQYF
>TRBJ2-7|TRBD1|once|TRBV20-1
TGCAGTGCTAGTCAGGGGGGGACAGGGACCTACGAGCAGTACTTC
CSASQGGTGTYEQYF
>TRBJ2-1|NA|NA|TRBV4-2
TGTGCCAGCAGCCAAGATTACCCGACAGTTCTTAGGAGCTCCTACAATGAGCAGTTCTTC
CASSQDYPTVLRSSYNEQFF
>TRBJ2-1|NA|NA|TRBV3-1/TRBV3-2
TGTGCCAGCAGCCAAGAGCTGGGCTATGAGCAGTTCTTC
CASSQELGYEQFF
>TRBJ2-3|TRBD1|once|TRBV18
TGTGCCAGCTCACCCGGACAGGGTAGGGATACGCAGTATTTT
CASSPGQGRDTQYF
>TRBJ1-1|TRBD1|NA|TRBV2
TGTGCCAGCAGCTCGGGACAGACTTCGAACACTGAAGCTTTCTTT
CASSSGQTSNTEAFF
>TRBJ1-1|NA|NA|TRBV15
TGTGCCACCAGCAGAGTCCGGGGGAACACTGAAGCTTTCTTT
CATSRVRGNTEAFF
>TRBJ1-2|NA|NA|TRBV5-1
TGCGCCAGCAGTGAGGGGGACGGCTATGGCTACACCTTC
CASSEGDGYGYTF
>TRBJ2-7|NA|NA|TRBV6-5
TGTGCCAGCAGCCCCCTCCAGGGGGGAACCTACGAGCAGTACTTC
CASSPLQGGTYEQYF
>TRBJ2-7|NA|once|TRBV4-1
TGCGCCAGCAGCCAAGACCTGGGGGCTCGGGGTAGGGATATCTACGAGCAGTACTTC
CASSQDLGARGRDIYEQYF
>TRBJ1-5|NA|NA|TRBV2
TGTGCCAGCAGTGGAGGTCCGACTAGCAATCAGCCCCAGCATTTT
CASSGGPTSNQPQHF
>TRBJ2-2|NA|many|TRBV11-2
TGTGCCAGCAGCTCCTGGACTCCCACCGGGGAGCTGTTTTTT
CASSSWTPTGELFF
>TRBJ2-7|NA|NA|TRBV7-8
TGTGCCAGCAGCCCCTCGACACGGCACTCCTACGAGCAGTACTTC
CASSPSTRHSYEQYF
>TRBJ1-6|NA|few|TRBV18
TGTGCCAGCTTCGCAGACAGGCTCAATTCACCCCTCCACTTT
CASFADRLNSPLHF
>TRBJ2-3|TRBD2|NA|TRBV5-5
TGTGCCAGCAGCCGGGCAGCGGGAATCACAGATACGCAGTATTTT
CASSRAAGITDTQYF
>TRBJ2-4|NA|once|TRBV5-4
TGTGCCAGCAGCTTCGAGGGGGTGGACATTCAGTACTTC
CASSFEGVDIQYF
>TRBJ2-2|NA|NA|TRBV14
TGTGCCAGCAGTCCAACAGGGACCGGGGAGCTGTTTTTT
CASSPTGTGELFF
>TRBJ1-2|TRBD1|NA|TRBV3-1/TRBV3-2
TGTGCCAGCAGCCAAGTAGACAGGGGGTCAAACTATGGCTACACCTTC
CASSQVDRGSNYGYTF
>TRBJ1-2|NA|NA|TRBV18
TGTGCCAGCTCACCCGAAAACTTATATGGCTACACCTTC
CASSPENLYGYTF
>TRBJ2-7|NA|NA|TRBV9
TGTGCCAGCAGCGTAGCTTTGTATGCGGACGAGCAGTACTTC
CASSVALYADEQYF
>TRBJ1-5|TRBD1|NA|TRBV3-1/TRBV3-2
TGTGCCAGCAGCCGACAGGGAGGCCAGCCCCAGCATTTT
CASSRQGGQPQHF
>TRBJ1-2|NA|NA|TRBV18
TGTGCCAGTTCCGACAGACCCCATGGCTACACCTTC
CASSDRPHGYTF
>TRBJ2-2|TRBD1|NA|TRBV27
TGTGCCAGCAGAACGGGACAGACCAACACCGGGGAGCTGTTTTTT
CASRTGQTNTGELFF
>TRBJ2-3|TRBD2|NA|TRBV5-1
TGCGCCAGCACTCAATCGGCGGGAGCTGCAGATACGCAGTATTTT
CASTQSAGAADTQYF
>TRBJ1-4|NA|NA|TRBV5-1
TGCGCCAGCAGCTTGGCAGGTCCCCCCGAGGGAAAACTGTTTTTT
CASSLAGPPEGKLFF
>TRBJ2-3|TRBD2|NA|TRBV19
TGTGCCAGTAGCGAAGCGGGAGGGCCAGATACGCAGTATTTT
CASSEAGGPDTQYF
>TRBJ2-1|NA|once|TRBV19
TGTGCCAGTAGTATAGTGGCTAGTGAGTCCTACAATGAGCAGTTCTTC
CASSIVASESYNEQFF
>TRBJ2-7|TRBD2|NA|TRBV5-6
TGTGCCAGCAGCTTGGGACCACTAGCGGGGTCTTTAGAGCAGTACTTC
CASSLGPLAGSLEQYF
>TRBJ1-3|NA|many|TRBV5-1
TGCGCCAGCAGCTCAGGACATCTCTCTGGAAACACCATATATTTT
CASSSGHLSGNTIYF
>TRBJ2-7|NA|NA|TRBV10-3
TGTGCCATCAGTGAGTCCCAGCGGAACAACTACGAGCAGTACTTC
CAISESQRNNYEQYF
>TRBJ2-7|TRBD2|once|TRBV14
TGTGCCAGCAGCCGAGGGACTAGGGGCTTTTACGAGCAGTACTTC
CASSRGTRGFYEQYF
>TRBJ2-7|NA|NA|TRBV4-1
TGCGCCAGCAGCCAAGAAACAGGTAGCAGGGAGCAGTACTTC
CASSQETGSREQYF
>TRBJ2-1|TRBD2|NA|TRBV9
TGTGCCAGCAGCCCAGGACTAGGCCAGGGTGAGCAGTTCTTC
CASSPGLGQGEQFF
>TRBJ2-7|TRBD2|NA|TRBV5-4
TGTGCCAGCAGCTCCGCTCGAACTAGCGGGAGGACCTACGAGCAGTACTTC
CASSSARTSGRTYEQYF
>TRBJ1-6|NA|NA|TRBV30
TGTGCCTGGAGTGTAATCAGGGGTAATTCACCCCTCCACTTT
CAWSVIRGNSPLHF
>TRBJ2-2|NA|NA|TRBV14
TGTGCCAGCAGCCAAGGGCGGGCTATGGAGCTGTTTTTT
CASSQGRAMELFF
>TRBJ2-7|NA|few|TRBV10-1
TGCGCCAGCAGTGAACAGGGAGCCGATTGGGGGCAGTACTTC
CASSEQGADWGQYF
>TRBJ1-1|NA|NA|TRBV19
TGTGCCAGTAGTGCTCTCCCCGGGACTTCGAACACTGAAGCTTTCTTT
CASSALPGTSNTEAFF
>TRBJ2-5|NA|NA|TRBV5-6
TGTGCCAGCAGCCCTCACTTAGAAGTCCAAGAGACCCAGTACTTC
CASSPHLEVQETQYF
>TRBJ2-5|TRBD2|NA|TRBV5-5
TGTGCCAGCAGCCCGGGACTAGCGGGAGATTTGGAGACCCAGTACTTC
CASSPGLAGDLETQYF
>TRBJ2-3|TRBD2|NA|TRBV15
TGTGCCACCAGCAGGATAGCGGGAAACGGGGCAGATACGCAGTATTTT
CATSRIAGNGADTQYF
>TRBJ2-2|NA|few|TRBV7-8
TGTGCCAGCAGCCCCGACGGTGGGCCTCTCGGGGAGCTGTTTTTT
CASSPDGGPLGELFF
>TRBJ2-3|NA|NA|TRBV3-1/TRBV3-2
TGTGCCAGCAGCGGTACTAGGGGGTTAAGCACAGATACGCAGTATTTT
CASSGTRGLSTDTQYF
>TRBJ1-2|NA|few|TRBV2
TGTGCCAGCAGTGCCAGGGCGGGCTACACCTTC
CASSARAGYTF
>TRBJ2-3|NA|NA|TRBV21-1
TGTGCCAGCAGCCCGGGGTCAGATACGCAGTATTTT
CASSPGSDTQYF
>TRBJ2-7|TRBD2|NA|TRBV18
TGTGCCAGCTCACCTAGAGCGGGAGCAGACTACGAGCAGTACTTC
CASSPRAGADYEQYF
>TRBJ2-1|NA|NA|TRBV24-1
TGTGCCACCAGTGATTTGCTTCTAGGCAATGAGCAGTTCTTC
CATSDLLLGNEQFF
>TRBJ2-1|TRBD1|NA|TRBV6-5
TGTGCCAGCAGTTCTAGGGTGGGACAGGGGTACAATGAGCAGTTCTTC
CASSSRVGQGYNEQFF
>TRBJ1-6|NA|NA|TRBV4-1
TGCGCCAGCAGCCAAGGATACGGGGGCTCCTATAATTCACCCCTCCACTTT
CASSQGYGGSYNSPLHF
>TRBJ1-2|NA|NA|TRBV19
TGTGCCAGTAGTGCTAGTGTTACGGGTGTTCGGGGCTACACCTTC
CASSASVTGVRGYTF
>TRBJ2-7|NA|NA|TRBV27
TGTGCCAGCGCGTTCGCAACCTCCTACGAGCAGTACTTC
CASAFATSYEQYF
>TRBJ1-1|NA|NA|TRBV27
TGTGCCAGCAGTTTATTTCCCGATCGGGAAAACACTGAAGCTTTCTTT
CASSLFPDRENTEAFF
>TRBJ2-1|NA|NA|TRBV30
TGTGCCTGGACAACACGTTGGGGGCCCACCTACAATGAGCAGTTCTTC
CAWTTRWGPTYNEQFF
>TRBJ2-1|NA|NA|TRBV11-3
TGTGCCAGCAGCTTAACGCGGGATGAGCAGCTCTTC
CASSLTRDEQLF
>TRBJ2-5|NA|NA|TRBV29-1
TGCAGCGTTTCTTCACTAGGGCAAGAGACCCAGTACTTC
CSVSSLGQETQYF
>TRBJ2-3|TRBD2|NA|TRBV6-1
TGTGCCAGCAGTGTCCCGGGACTAGCGGGAGGTCGGACAGATACGCAGTATTTT
CASSVPGLAGGRTDTQYF
>TRBJ2-1|NA|NA|TRBV3-1/TRBV3-2
TGTGCCAGCAGCCAGGCAGGGATGGTGAATGAGCAGTTCTTC
CASSQAGMVNEQFF